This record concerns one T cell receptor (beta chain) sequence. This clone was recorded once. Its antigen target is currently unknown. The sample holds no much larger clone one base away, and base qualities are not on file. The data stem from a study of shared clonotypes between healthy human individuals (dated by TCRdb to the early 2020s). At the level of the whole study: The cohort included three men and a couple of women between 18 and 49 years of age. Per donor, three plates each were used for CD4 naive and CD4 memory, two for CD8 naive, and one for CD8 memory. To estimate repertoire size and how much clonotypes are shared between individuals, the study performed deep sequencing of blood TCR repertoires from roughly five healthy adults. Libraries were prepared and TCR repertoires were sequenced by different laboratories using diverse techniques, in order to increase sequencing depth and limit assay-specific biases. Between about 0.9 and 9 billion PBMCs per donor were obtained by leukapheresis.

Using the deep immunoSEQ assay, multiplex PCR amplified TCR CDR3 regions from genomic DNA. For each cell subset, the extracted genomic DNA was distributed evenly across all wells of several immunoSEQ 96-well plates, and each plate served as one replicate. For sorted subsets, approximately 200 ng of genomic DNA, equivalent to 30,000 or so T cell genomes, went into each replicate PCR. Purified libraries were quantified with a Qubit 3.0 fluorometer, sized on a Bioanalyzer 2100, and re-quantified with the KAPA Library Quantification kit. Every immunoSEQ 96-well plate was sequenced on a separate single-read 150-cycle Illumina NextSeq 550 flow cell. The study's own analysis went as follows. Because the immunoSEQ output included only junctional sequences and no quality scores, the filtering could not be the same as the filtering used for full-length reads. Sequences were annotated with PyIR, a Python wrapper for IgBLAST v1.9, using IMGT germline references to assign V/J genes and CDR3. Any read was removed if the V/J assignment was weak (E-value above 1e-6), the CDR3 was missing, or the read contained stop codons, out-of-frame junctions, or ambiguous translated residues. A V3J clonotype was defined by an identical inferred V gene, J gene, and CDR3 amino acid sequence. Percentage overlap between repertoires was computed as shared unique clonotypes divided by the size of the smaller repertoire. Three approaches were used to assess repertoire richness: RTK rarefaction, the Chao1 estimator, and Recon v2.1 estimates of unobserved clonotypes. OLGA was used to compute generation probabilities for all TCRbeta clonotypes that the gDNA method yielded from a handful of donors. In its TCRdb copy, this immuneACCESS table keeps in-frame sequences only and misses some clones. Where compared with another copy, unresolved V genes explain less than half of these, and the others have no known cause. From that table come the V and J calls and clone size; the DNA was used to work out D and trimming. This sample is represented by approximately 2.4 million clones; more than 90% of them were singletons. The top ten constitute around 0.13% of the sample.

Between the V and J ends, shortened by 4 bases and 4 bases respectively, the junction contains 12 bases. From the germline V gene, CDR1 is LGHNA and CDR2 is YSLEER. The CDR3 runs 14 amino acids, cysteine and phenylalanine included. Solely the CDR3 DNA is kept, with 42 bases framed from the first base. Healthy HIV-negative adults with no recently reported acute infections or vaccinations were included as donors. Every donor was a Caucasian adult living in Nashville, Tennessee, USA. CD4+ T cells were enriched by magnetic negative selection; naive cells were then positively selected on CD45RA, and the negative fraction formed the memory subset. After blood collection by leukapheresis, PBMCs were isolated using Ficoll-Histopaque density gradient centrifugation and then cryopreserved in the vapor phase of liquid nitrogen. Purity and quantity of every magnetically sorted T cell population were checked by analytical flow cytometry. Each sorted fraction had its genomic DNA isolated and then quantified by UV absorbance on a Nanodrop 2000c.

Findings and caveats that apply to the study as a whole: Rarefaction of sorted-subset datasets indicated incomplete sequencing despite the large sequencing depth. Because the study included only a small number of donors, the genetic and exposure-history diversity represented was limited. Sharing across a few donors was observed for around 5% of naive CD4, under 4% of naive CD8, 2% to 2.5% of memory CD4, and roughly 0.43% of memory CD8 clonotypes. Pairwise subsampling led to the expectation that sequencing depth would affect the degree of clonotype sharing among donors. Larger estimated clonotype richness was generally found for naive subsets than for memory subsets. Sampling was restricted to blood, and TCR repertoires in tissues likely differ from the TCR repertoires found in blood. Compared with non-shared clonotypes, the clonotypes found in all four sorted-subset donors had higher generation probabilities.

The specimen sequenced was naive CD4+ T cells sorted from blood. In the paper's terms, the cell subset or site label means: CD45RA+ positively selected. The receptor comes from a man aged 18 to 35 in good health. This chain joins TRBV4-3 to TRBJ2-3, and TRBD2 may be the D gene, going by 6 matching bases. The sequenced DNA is TGCGCCAGCAGCCGCGGGGAAGTGGCAGATACGCAGTATTTT. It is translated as CASSRGEVADTQYF.